Given below is one TCR beta chain in context. The entry originates in a study of cytomegalovirus exposure and HLA in healthy donors. Vbeta (60) and Jbeta (13) primers were used in the PCR. Sequenced by immunoSEQ multiplex PCR; TCRdb stores in-frame clones only, minus some. The table includes 110,000 to 150,000 clones, around three quarters detected once. The V gene's germline CDR1 is SEHNR and CDR2 FQNEAQ (reference sequence). V lost 1 base and J 2 bases, leaving 9 bases between the germline ends. The length of the CDR3 is 15 residues. Healthy bone marrow donors made up the donor group. Sequenced material: PBMCs. This TCR came from a man between 40 and 49 years old in good health and CMV-seropositive. The chain uses TRBV7-9 and TRBJ1-5; a weak D match, TRBD1 (6 bases). CDR3 coding DNA: TGTGCCAGCAGCTTAGGTTCAGGGGGCAATCAGCCCCAGCATTTT. It translates to CASSLGSGGNQPQHF. Variable domain in full (rest from reference TRBV7-9 and TRBJ1-5): DTGVSQNPRHKITKRGQNVTFRCDPISEHNRLYWYRQTLGQGPEFLTYFQNEAQLEKSRLLSDRFSAERPKGSFSTLEIQRTEQGDSAMYLCASSLGSGGNQPQHFGDGTRLSIL.